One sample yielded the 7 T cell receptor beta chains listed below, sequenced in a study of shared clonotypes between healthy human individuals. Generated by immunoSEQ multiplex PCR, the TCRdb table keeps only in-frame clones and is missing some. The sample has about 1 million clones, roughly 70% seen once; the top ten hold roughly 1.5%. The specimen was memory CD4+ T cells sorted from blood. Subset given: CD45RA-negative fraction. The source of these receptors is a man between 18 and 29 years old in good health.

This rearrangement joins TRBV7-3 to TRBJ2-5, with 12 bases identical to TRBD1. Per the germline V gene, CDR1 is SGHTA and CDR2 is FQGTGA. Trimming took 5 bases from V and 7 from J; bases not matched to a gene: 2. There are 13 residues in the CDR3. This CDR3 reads CASSTGQGATQYF. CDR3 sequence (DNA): TGTGCCAGCAGCACGGGACAGGGGGCGACCCAGTACTTC.

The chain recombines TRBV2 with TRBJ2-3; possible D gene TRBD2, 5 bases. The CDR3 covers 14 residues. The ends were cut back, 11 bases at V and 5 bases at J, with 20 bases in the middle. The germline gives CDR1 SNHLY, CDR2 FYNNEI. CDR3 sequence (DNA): TGTGCCTCAGCAGAGGGAGCGTATATAGATACGCAGTATTTT. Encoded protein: CASAEGAYIDTQYF.

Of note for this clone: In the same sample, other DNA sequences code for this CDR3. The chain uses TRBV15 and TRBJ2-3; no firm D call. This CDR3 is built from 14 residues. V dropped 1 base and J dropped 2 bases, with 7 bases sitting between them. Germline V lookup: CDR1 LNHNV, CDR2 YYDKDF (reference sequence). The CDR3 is CATSRGGPTDTQYF. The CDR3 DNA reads TGTGCCACCAGCAGAGGGGGTCCCACAGATACGCAGTATTTT.

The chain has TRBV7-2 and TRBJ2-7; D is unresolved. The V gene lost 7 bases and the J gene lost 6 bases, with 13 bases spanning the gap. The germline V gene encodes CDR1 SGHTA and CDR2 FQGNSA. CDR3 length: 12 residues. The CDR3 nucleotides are TGTGCCAGCACTCTTATGGATGCCGAGCAGTACTTC. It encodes CASTLMDAEQYF.

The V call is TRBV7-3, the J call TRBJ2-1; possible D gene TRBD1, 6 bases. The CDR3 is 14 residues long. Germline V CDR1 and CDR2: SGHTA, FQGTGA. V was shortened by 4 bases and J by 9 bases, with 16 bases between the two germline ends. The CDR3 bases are TGTGCCAGCAGCTCCCGACAGGACCGGAGTGAGCAGTTCTTC. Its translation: CASSSRQDRSEQFF. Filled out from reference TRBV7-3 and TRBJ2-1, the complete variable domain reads GAGVSQTPSNKVTEKGKYVELRCDPISGHTALYWYRQSLGQGPEFLIYFQGTGAADDSGLPNDRFFAVRPEGSVSTLKIQRTERGDSAVYLCASSSRQDRSEQFFGPGTRLTVL.

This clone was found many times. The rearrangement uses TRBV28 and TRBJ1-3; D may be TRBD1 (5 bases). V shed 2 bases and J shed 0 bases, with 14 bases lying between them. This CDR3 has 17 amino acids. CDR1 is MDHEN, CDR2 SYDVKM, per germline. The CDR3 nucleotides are TGTGCCAGCAGTTTAGCCCGGGGCCTATTCTCTGGAAACACCATATATTTT. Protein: CASSLARGLFSGNTIYF.

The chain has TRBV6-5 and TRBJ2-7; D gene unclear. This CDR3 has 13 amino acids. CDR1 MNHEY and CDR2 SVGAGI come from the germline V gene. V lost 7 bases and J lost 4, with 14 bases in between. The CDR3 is CASTVGLGYEQYF. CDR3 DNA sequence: TGTGCCAGCACCGTGGGGTTAGGTTACGAGCAGTACTTC.